This T cell receptor beta chain stems from a study of T cell clones after liver transplantation (dated by TCRdb to the late 2010s). About the full investigation: Samples were obtained from ITN030ST, a randomized trial in which withdrawal of immunosuppression was attempted within 2 years of liver transplantation. After a pre-transplant mixed lymphocyte reaction, TCRbeta sequencing was used to pinpoint donor-reactive T cell clones, which were subsequently tracked in post-transplant blood. Third party-reactive TCRbeta sequences were also identified from pre-transplant MLRs to serve as an antigen-independent comparator for donor-reactive sequences. Three of the eight recipients were HCV-positive; the others were transplanted for non-autoimmune, non-viral indications. Subjects received no induction therapy and standard immunosuppression until randomization at 12-24 months post-transplant. Tolerance was defined as complete immunosuppression withdrawal for at least one year with no rise in liver enzymes beyond twice the upper limit of normal. Blood samples were collected pre-transplant, pre-randomization before withdrawal, and post-randomization after either complete withdrawal or failed withdrawal. A cohort of 8 liver transplant recipients was studied, of whom 3 were classified as tolerant and 5 as non-tolerant. Overall study results and their limits: Once repertoire turnover was taken into account, donor-reactive detection showed a significant reduction for CD4 in 7 of 8 subjects and for CD8 in 8 of 8. A greater decline was seen for donor-reactive sequences than for third party-reactive sequences, suggesting partial antigen-specific deletion unrelated to withdrawal success. In most of the 8 subjects, circulating donor-reactive CD4 TCRbeta sequences decreased significantly after transplant, regardless of tolerance or HCV status. Since no allograft tissue specimens were available, donor-reactive T cells may have migrated into the graft instead of being deleted. Conclusions were preliminary, limited by small, heterogeneous patient numbers and non-standardized post-transplant time points. Low numbers of available donor cells limited the measurable donor-reactive repertoire in a couple of subjects.

The CDR3 numbers 17 residues from cysteine through phenylalanine. Only the CDR3 DNA stays, 51 bases, in frame from base 1. V is trimmed back by 1 base and J by 4 bases, and the junction contains 9 bases that no gene match accounts for. CDR1 and CDR2 are drawn from the germline V gene: LGHNA, YSLEER. Unstimulated PBMCs, after thawing, were stained for CD3, CD4 and CD8 and then FACS-sorted into CD3+CD4+ and CD3+CD8+ populations. All 8 studied subjects were randomized to immunosuppression withdrawal. The Qiagen DNeasy Blood and Tissue Kit was used for isolation of genomic DNA. As for this clone: Its antigen is not yet known. No clone much larger than this one lies a single base away; base qualities are absent.

Using immunoSEQ, frozen genomic DNA was subjected to high-throughput TCRbeta CDR3 sequencing, a process that included PCR amplification, mapping, bias correction and internal controls. Processing in the source paper ran as follows. Only productive rearrangements were retained, with each unique TCRbeta sequence defined by its CDR3 nucleotide sequence together with its V and J gene. For a sequence to be called donor-reactive, it needed a frequency of at least 0.01% and at least 5-fold expansion in CFSE-low cells compared with unstimulated pre-transplant cells. Minimum frequency thresholds were set for each subject based on the unstimulated sample with the lowest template count, ensuring at least 90% detection power. Jensen-Shannon divergence between the top 1000 TCRbeta sequences post- versus pre-transplant served as the measure of repertoire turnover. Changes in detection of donor-reactive sequences were tested with two-sided Fisher's exact tests. TCRdb took over this immuneACCESS table, retaining in-frame rearrangements with V and J assigned. Such tables are incomplete; in checked studies, under half of the missing clones stem from an unresolved V gene, and the remainder is unexplained. Clonal size and the V and J genes are those of that table, whereas D and trimming came from the DNA. The sample table contains around 15,000 clones; only one count was recorded for roughly 84% of them. 25% to 30% of the sample is held by the ten biggest clonotypes.

The specimen was CD8+ T cells from blood, collected around 44 months after liver transplant. The clonotype originates from a human patient who received a liver transplant. After a transplant, certain T cells may trace back to the graft donor. Recombination linked TRBV4-3 to TRBJ2-5; 10 nucleotides in the junction match TRBD2. The sequenced DNA is TGCGCCAGCAGCCAAGGGGTGCAGCGGGGGGGCCTAGAGACCCAGTACTTC. The translation is CASSQGVQRGGLETQYF.